A single TCR beta chain is shown here with its context. Its cognate antigen is unknown. The data derive from a study of blood T cells in healthy people across ages. Study-wide results and caveats: More naive CD4+ cells and higher diversity were found in long-lived than in aged donors. Investigators viewed diversity estimates from one million T cells as underestimates, the study reported.

With a J-beta primer mix and a sample-barcoded 5' primer, a second PCR ran 7 to 11 cycles. Through a template-switch adaptor with 12 random nucleotides, each cDNA molecule received a tag. TCRdb called the 5' RACE reads again in MiXCR, with one record for every CDR3 protein. The sample contains roughly 730,000 distinct CDR3 sequences, 56% of which appear only once. Samples had at least 7 million PBMCs isolated from them. V was cut by 2 bases and J by 6 bases, with 5 bases left in between. The CDR3 consists of 12 residues. Germline assignment: CDR1 MNHNS and CDR2 SASEGT. The sequence was obtained from a man aged 40-49 years in good health. Input material: blood. The V call is TRBV6-1, the J call TRBJ2-1, with D unresolved. The DNA for the CDR3 is TGTGCCAGCAGTGAATCGTCCAATGAGCAGTTCTTC. It yields the protein CASSESSNEQFF.